This record covers a single T cell receptor beta chain. Its target is unknown. The study ran its PCR with 60 Vbeta and 13 Jbeta primers. TCRdb keeps only in-frame clones here, not all; method: immunoSEQ multiplex PCR. The table has 150,000 to 250,000 clones, roughly 85% seen once. Between the trimmed V and J ends, which lost 0 bases and 2 bases, there was a span of 7 bases. The germline V gene has CDR1 LGHNA and CDR2 YNFKEQ. This CDR3 region has 14 residues. These data belong to a study of cytomegalovirus exposure and HLA in healthy donors. Whole-study results and caveats: Reportedly, fewer N-insertions than the roughly 600-donor mean appeared in an Asian-associated ancestry cluster in a later analysis.

The genes are TRBV4-2 and TRBJ2-5; D call uncertain. Sequencing was carried out using PBMCs. The sequence was collected from a woman in her forties or fifties in good health and CMV-seronegative. CDR3 DNA: TGTGCCAGCAGCCAAGAAGAGTTTCAAGAGACCCAGTACTTC. Its translation: CASSQEEFQETQYF.